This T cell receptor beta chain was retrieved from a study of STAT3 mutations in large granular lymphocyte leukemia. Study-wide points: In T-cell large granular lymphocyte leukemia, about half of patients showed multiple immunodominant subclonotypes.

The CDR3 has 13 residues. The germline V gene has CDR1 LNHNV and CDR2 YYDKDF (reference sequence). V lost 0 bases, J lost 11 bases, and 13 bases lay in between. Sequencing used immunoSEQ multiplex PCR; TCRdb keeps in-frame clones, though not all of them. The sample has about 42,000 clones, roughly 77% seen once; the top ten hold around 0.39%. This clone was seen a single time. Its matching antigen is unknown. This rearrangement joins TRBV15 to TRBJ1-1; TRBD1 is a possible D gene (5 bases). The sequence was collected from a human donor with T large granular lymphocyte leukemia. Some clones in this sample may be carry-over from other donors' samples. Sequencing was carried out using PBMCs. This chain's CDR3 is CATSRDGAGEAFF. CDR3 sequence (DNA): TGTGCCACCAGCAGAGATGGAGCGGGGGAGGCTTTCTTT.